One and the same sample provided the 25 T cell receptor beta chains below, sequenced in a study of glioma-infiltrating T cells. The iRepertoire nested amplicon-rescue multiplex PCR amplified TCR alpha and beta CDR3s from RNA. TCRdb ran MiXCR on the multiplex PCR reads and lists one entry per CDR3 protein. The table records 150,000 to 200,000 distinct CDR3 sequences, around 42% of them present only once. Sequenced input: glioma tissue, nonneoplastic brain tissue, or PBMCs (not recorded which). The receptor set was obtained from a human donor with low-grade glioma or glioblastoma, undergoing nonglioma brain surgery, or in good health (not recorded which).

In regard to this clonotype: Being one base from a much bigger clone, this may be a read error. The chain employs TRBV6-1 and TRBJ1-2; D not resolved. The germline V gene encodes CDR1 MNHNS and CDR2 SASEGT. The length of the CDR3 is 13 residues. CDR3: CASSVLSGDGHTF. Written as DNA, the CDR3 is TGCGCCAGCAGTGTATTGTCCGGCGATGGCCACACCTTC.

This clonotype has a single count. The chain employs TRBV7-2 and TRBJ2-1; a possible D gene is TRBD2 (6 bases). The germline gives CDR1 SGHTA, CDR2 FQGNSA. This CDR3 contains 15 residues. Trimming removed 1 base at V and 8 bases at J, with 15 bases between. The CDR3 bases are TGTGCCAGCAGCTTAGGGAGTGCGGGGTACTATGAGCAGTTCTTC. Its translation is CASSLGSAGYYEQFF.

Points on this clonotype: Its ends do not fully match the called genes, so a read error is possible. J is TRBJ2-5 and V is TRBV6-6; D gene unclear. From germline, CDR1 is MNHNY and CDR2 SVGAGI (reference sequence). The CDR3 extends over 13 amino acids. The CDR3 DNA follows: TGTGCCAGCAGTTACGAGTCCCTAGAGTCCCAGTACTTC. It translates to CASSYESLESQYF.

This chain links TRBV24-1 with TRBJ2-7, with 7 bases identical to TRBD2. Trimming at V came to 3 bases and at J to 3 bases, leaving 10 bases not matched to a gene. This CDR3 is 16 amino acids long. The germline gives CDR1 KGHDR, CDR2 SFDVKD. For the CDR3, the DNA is TGTGCCACCAGTGATACTCGGGGGGAATCGGTCTACGAGCAGTACTTC. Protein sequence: CATSDTRGESVYEQYF.

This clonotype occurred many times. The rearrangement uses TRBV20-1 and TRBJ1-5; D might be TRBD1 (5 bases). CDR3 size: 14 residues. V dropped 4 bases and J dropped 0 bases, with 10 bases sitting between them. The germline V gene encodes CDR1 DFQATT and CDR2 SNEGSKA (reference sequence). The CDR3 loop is CSAKGTSSNQPQHF. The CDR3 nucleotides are TGCAGTGCTAAGGGGACCTCTAGCAATCAGCCCCAGCATTTT.

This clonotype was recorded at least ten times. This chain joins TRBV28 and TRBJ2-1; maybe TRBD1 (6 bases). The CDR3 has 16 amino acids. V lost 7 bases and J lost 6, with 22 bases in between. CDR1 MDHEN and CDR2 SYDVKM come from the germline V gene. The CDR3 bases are TGTGCCAGCACCCCCAGGGGTCGCCTAGCCCGCAATGAGCAGTTCTTC. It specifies CASTPRGRLARNEQFF.

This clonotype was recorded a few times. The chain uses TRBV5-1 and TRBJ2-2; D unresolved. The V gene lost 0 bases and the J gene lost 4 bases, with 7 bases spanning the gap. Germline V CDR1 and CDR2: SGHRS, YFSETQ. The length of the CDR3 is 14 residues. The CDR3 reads CASSLGPSTGELFF. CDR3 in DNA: TGCGCCAGCAGCTTGGGCCCGAGCACCGGGGAGCTGTTTTTT.

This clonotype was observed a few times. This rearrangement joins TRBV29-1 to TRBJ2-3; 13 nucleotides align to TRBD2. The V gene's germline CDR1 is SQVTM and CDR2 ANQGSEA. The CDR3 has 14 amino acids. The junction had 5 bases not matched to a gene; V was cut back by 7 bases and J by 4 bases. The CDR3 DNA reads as TGCAGCGGAGGACTAGCGGGAGCAGCAGATACGCAGTATTTT. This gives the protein CSGGLAGAADTQYF.

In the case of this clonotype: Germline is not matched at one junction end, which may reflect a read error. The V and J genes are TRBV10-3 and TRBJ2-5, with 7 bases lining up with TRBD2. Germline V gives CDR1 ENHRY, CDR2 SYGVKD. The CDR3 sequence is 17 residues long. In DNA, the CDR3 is TGTGCCAGCAGCTCCACCTCACTTACGGGAGGCCCTAGGACCAAGTACTTC. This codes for CASSSTSLTGGPRTKYF.

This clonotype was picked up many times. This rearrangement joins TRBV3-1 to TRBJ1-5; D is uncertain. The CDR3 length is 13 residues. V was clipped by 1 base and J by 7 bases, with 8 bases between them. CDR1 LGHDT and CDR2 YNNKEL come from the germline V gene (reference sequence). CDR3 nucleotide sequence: TGTGCCAGCAGCCAAGGTTCCGCCCAGCCCCAGCATTTT. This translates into CASSQGSAQPQHF.

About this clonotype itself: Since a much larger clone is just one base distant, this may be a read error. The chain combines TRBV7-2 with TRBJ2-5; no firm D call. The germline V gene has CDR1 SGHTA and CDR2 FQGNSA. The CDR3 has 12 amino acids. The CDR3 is CASSLAQETEYF. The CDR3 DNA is TGTGCCAGCAGCTTAGCGCAGGAGACCGAGTACTTC.

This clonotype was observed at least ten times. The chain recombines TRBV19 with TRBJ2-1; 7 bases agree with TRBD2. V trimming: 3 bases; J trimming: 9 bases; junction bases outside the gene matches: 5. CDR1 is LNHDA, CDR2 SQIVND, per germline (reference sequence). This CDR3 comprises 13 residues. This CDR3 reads CASSIQAGVEQFF. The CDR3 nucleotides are TGTGCCAGTAGTATTCAGGCGGGAGTTGAGCAGTTCTTC. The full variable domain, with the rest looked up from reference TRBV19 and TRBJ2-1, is DGGITQSPKYLFRKEGQNVTLSCEQNLNHDAMYWYRQDPGQGLRLIYYSQIVNDFQKGDIAEGYSVSREKKESFPLTVTSAQKNPTAFYLCASSIQAGVEQFFGPGTRLTVL.

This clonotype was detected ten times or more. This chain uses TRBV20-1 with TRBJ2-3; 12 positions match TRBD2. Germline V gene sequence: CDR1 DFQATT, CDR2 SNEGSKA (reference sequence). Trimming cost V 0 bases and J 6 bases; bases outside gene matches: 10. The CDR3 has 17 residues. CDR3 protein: CSARDLRTSGNRDTQYF. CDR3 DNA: TGCAGTGCTAGAGATCTAAGGACTAGCGGGAACAGGGATACGCAGTATTTT.

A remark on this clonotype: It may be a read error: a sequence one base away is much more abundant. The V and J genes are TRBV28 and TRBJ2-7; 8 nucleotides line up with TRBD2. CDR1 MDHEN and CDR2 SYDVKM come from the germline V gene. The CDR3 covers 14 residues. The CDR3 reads CASNIAGLSYDQYF. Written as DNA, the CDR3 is TGTGCCAGCAATATAGCGGGGCTCTCCTACGATCAGTACTTC.

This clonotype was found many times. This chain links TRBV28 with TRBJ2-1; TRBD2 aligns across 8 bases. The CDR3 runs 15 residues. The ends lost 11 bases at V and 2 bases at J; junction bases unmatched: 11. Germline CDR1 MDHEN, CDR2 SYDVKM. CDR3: CAVDSFSGTYNEQFF. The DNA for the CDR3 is TGTGCCGTCGACAGTTTTAGCGGGACCTACAATGAGCAGTTCTTC. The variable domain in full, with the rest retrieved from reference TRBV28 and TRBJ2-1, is DVKVTQSSRYLVKRTGEKVFLECVQDMDHENMFWYRQDPGLGLRLIYFSYDVKMKEKGDIPEGYSVSREKKERFSLILESASTNQTSMYLCAVDSFSGTYNEQFFGPGTRLTVL.

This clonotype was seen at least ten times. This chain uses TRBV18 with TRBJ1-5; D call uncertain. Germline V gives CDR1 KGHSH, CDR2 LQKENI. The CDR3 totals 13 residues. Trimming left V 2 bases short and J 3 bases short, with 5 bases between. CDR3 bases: TGTGCCAGCTCACCAGATCCCAATCAGCCCCAGCATTTT. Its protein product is CASSPDPNQPQHF.

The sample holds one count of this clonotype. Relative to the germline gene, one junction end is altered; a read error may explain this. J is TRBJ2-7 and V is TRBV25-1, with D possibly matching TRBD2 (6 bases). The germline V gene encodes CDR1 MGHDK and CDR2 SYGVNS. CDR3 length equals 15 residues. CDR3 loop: CASSQYSGGANEQYF. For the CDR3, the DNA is TGTGCCAGCAGTCAATATTCCGGGGGTGCCAACGAGCAGTACTTC.

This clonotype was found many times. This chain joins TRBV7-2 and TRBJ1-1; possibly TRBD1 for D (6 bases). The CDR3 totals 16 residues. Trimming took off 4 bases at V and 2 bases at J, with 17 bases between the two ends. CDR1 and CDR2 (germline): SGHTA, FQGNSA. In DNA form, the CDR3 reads TGTGCCAGCAGCTACCGTGGGGGGGCGCTTAACACTGAAGCTTTCTTT. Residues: CASSYRGGALNTEAFF.

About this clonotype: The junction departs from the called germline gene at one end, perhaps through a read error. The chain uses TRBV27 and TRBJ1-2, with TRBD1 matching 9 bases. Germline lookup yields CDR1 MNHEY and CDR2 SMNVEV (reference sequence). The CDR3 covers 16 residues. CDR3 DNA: TGTGCCGGCAGTTTATCACAGGGGGCAGTTCTCTATGGCTACACCTTC. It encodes CAGSLSQGAVLYGYTF.

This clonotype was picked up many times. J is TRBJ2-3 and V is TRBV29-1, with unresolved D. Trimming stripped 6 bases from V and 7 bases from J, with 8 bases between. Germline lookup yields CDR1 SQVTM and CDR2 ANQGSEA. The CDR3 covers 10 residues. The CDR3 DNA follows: TGCAGCGTCTCCTTGAATACGCAGTATTTT. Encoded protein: CSVSLNTQYF.

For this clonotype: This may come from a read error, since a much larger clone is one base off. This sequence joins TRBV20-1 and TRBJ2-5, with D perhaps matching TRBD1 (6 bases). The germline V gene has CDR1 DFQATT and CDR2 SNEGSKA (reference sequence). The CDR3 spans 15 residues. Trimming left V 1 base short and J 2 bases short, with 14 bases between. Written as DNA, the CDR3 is TGCAGTGCTAGAGTGGGGACAAGTCCACAAGAGACCCAGTACTTC. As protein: CSARVGTSPQETQYF.

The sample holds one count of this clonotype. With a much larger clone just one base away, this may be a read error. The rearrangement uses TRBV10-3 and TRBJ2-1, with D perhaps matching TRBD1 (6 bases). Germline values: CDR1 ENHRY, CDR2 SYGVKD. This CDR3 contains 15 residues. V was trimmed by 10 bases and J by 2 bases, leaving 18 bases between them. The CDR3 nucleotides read TGTGCCAGCAGCCAGGACAGTGGTACCTACAATGAGCAGTTCTTC. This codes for CASSQDSGTYNEQFF.

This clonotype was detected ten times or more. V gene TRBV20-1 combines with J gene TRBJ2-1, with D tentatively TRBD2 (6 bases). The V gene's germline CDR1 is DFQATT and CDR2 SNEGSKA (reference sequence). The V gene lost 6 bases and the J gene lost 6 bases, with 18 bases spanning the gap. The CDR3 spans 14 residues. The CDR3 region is CSAGRLVGLNEQFF. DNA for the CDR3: TGCAGTGCGGGGAGACTAGTTGGGCTCAATGAGCAGTTCTTC.

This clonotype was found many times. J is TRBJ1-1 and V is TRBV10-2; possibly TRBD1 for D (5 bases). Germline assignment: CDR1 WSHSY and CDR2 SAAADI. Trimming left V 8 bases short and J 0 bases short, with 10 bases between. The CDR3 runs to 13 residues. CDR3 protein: CASQGGMNTEAFF. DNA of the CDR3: TGCGCCAGCCAGGGCGGAATGAACACTGAAGCTTTCTTT.

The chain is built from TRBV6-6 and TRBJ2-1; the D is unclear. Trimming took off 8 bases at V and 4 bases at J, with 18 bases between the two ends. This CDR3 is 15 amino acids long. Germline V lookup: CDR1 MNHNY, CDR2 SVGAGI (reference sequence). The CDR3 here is CASERWLEEYNEQFF. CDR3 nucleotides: TGTGCCAGCGAACGTTGGCTAGAGGAGTACAATGAGCAGTTCTTC.